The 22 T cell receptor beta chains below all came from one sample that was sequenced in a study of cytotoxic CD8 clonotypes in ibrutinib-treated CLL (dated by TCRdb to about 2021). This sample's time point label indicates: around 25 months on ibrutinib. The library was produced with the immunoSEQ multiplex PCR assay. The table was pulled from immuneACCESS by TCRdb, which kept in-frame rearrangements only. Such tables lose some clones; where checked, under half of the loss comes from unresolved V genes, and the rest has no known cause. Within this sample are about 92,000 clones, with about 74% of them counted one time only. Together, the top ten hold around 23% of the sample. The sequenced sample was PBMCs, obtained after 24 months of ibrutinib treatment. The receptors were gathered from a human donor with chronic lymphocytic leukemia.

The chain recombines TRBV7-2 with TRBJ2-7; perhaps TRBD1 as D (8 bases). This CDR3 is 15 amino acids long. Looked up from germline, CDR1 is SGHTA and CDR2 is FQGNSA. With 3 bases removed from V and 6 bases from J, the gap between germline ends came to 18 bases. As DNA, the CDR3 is TGTGCCAGCAGCTTTACAGGGGGAGGGAAAAGCGAGCAGTACTTC. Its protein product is CASSFTGGGKSEQYF.

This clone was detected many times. CDR3 sequence: CASSRAPGIANTGELFF. The CDR3 region has the DNA TGTGCCAGTAGTAGAGCGCCAGGTATCGCGAACACCGGGGAGCTGTTTTTT. This chain connects TRBV19 to TRBJ2-2; D unresolved. The CDR3 runs to 17 residues. V lost 4 bases to trimming and J lost 0 bases, with 15 bases between them. CDR1 is LNHDA, CDR2 SQIVND, per germline (reference sequence).

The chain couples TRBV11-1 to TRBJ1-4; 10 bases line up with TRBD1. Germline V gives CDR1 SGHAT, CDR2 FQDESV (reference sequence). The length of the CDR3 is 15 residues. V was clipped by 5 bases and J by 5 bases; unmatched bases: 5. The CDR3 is CASSNGDRGNEKLFF. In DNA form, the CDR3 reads TGTGCCAGCAGCAACGGGGACAGGGGAAATGAAAAACTGTTTTTT.

The CDR3 loop is CASSPGGQGSEAFF. The DNA of the CDR3 is TGCGCCAGCAGCCCGGGGGGACAGGGGTCTGAAGCTTTCTTT. The V call is TRBV5-1, the J call TRBJ1-1, with TRBD1 matching 10 bases. This CDR3 is built from 14 residues. In germline, CDR1 is SGHRS, CDR2 YFSETQ. J lost 6 bases, V lost 4 bases, and 6 bases had no gene match.

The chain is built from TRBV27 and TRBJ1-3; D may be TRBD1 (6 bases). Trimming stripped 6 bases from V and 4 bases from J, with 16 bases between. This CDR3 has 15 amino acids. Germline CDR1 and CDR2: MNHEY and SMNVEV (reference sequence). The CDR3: CASRLTGAGGNTIYF. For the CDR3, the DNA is TGTGCCAGCAGACTCACGGGGGCTGGAGGAAACACCATATATTTT.

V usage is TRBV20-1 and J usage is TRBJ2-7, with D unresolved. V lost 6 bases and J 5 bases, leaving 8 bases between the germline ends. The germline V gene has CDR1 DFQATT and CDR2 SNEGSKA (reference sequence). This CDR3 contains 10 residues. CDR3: CSAGRNEQYF. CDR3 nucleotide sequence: TGCAGTGCCGGCCGGAACGAGCAGTACTTC.

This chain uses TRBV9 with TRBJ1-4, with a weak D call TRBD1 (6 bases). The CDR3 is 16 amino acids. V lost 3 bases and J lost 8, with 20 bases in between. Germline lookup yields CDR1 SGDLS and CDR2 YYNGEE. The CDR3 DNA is TGTGCCAGCAGCGCCAGGGCGGGGGCAGGCGGAGAAAAACTGTTTTTT. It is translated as CASSARAGAGGEKLFF.

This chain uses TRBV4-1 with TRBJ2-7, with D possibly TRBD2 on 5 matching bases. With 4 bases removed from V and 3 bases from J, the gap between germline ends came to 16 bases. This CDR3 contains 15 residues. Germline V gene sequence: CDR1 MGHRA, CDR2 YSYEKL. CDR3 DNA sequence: TGCGCCAGCAGCCTTCGGTGGGCTGAGGGCTACGAGCAGTACTTC. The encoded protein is CASSLRWAEGYEQYF.

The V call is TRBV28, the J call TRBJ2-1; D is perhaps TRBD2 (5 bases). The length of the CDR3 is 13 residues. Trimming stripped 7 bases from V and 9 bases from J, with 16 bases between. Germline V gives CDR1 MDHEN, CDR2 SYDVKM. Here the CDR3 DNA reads TGTGCCAGCAAAGGACTCAGAGGAAGTGAGCAGTTCTTC. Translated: CASKGLRGSEQFF. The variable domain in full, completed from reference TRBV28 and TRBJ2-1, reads DVKVTQSSRYLVKRTGEKVFLECVQDMDHENMFWYRQDPGLGLRLIYFSYDVKMKEKGDIPEGYSVSREKKERFSLILESASTNQTSMYLCASKGLRGSEQFFGPGTRLTVL.

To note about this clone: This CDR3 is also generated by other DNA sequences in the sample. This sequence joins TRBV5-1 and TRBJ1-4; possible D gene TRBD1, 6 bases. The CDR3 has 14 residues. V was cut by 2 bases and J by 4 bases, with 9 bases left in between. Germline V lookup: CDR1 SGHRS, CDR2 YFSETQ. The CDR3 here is CASSFGQLNEKLFF. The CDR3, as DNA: TGCGCCAGCAGCTTTGGACAGCTTAATGAAAAACTGTTTTTT.

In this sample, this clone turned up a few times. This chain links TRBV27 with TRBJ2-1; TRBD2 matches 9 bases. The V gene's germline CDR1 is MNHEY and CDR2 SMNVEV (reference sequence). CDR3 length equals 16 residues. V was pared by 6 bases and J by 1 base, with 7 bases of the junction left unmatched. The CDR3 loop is CASSPIAGVSYNEQFF. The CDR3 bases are TGTGCCAGCAGCCCTATAGCGGGAGTATCCTACAATGAGCAGTTCTTC.

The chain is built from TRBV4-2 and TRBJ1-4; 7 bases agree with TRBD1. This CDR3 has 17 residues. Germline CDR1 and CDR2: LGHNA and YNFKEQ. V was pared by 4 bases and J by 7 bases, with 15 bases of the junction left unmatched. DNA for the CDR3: TGTGCCAGCAGCCTCGGAACAGGGGAGGGCAGAAGTGAAAAACTGTTTTTT. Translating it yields CASSLGTGEGRSEKLFF.

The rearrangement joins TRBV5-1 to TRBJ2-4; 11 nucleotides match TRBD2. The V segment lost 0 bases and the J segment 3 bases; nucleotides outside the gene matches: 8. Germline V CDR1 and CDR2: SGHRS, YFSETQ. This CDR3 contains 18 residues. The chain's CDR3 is CASSLDPGTSGYKNIQYF. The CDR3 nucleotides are TGCGCCAGCAGCTTGGACCCCGGGACTAGCGGATACAAAAACATTCAGTACTTC.

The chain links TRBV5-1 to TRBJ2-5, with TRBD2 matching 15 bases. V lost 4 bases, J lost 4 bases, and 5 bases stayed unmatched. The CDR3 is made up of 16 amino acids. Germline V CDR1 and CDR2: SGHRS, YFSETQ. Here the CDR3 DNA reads TGCGCCAGCAGCCCAGGACTAGCGGGAGGGGGAGAGACCCAGTACTTC. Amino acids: CASSPGLAGGGETQYF.

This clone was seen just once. The CDR3 is CASSSRTWGADTQYF. The CDR3 nucleotides read TGTGCCAGCAGCTCTCGGACTTGGGGGGCAGATACGCAGTATTTT. The gene calls are TRBV9 and TRBJ2-3; the D gene is possibly TRBD2 (6 bases). Trimming stripped 4 bases from V and 4 bases from J, with 16 bases between. The CDR3 extends over 15 amino acids. Germline V gene data show CDR1 as SGDLS and CDR2 as YYNGEE.

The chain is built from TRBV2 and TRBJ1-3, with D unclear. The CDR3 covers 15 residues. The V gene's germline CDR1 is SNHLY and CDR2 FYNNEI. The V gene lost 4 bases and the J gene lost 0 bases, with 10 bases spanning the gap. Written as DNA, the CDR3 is TGTGCCAGCAGTGTAGGGTTTTCCTCTGGAAACACCATATATTTT. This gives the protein CASSVGFSSGNTIYF.

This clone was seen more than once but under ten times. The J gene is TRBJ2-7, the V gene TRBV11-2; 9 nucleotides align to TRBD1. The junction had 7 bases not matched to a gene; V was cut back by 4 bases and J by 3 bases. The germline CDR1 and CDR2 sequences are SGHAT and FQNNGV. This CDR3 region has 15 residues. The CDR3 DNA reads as TGTGCCAGCAGCTCAGGACAGGGGACATTCTACGAGCAGTACTTC. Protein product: CASSSGQGTFYEQYF.

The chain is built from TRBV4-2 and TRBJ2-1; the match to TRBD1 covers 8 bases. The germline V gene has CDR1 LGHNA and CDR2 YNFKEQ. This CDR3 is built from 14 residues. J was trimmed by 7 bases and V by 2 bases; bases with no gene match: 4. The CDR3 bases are TGTGCCAGCAGCCAAAGGACAGGGCTAAATGAGCAGTTCTTC. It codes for CASSQRTGLNEQFF.

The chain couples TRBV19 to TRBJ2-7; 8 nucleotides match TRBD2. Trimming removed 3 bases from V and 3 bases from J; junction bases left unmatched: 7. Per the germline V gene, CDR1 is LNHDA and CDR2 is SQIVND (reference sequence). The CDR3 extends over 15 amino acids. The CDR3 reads CASSIGLATIYEQYF. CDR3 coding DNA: TGTGCCAGTAGTATCGGACTAGCAACTATCTACGAGCAGTACTTC.

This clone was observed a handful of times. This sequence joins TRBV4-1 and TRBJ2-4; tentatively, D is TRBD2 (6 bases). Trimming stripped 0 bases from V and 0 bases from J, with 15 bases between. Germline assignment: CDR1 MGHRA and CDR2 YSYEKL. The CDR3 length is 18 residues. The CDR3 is CASSQEERGGLAKNIQYF. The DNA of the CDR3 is TGCGCCAGCAGCCAAGAAGAGCGAGGAGGGCTAGCCAAAAACATTCAGTACTTC.

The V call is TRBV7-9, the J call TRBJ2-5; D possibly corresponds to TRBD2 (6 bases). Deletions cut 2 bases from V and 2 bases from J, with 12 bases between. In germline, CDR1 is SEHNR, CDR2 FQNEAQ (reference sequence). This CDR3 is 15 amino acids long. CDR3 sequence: CASSLIVGGQETQYF. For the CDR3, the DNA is TGTGCCAGCAGCTTAATCGTTGGGGGGCAAGAGACCCAGTACTTC.

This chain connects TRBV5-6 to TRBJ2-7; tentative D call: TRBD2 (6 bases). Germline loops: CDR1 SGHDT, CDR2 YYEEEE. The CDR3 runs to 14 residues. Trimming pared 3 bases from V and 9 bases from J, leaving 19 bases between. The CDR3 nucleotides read TGTGCCAGCAGCTGGCCCGGGAGCGACGTGGGGCAGTACTTC. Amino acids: CASSWPGSDVGQYF.